The 27 T cell receptor beta chains below come from one sample, sequenced in a study of Ad26.COV2.S vaccination and SARS-CoV-2 variants. Profiled with immunoSEQ multiplex PCR; TCRdb holds only in-frame clones, not every one. The table lists 85,000 to 95,000 clones, roughly 84% of them singletons. The sample was peripheral blood, taken after recovery from COVID-19. Receptors originate from a human donor who had recovered from COVID-19.

The rearrangement links TRBV25-1 to TRBJ1-3; tentative D call: TRBD1 (5 bases). The CDR3 runs 12 residues. Looked up from germline, CDR1 is MGHDK and CDR2 is SYGVNS. The V and J ends lost 4 bases and 8 bases respectively, with 9 bases between them. Here the CDR3 reads CASSALGDTIYF. The CDR3 coding sequence is TGTGCCAGCAGTGCCCTGGGGGACACCATATATTTT.

This clone came up once. The chain couples TRBV18 to TRBJ1-4; 12 bases are shared with TRBD1. CDR1 is KGHSH and CDR2 is LQKENI in the germline V gene. This CDR3 comprises 18 residues. V lost 3 bases to trimming and J lost 8 bases; unmatched junction nucleotides: 13. The CDR3 DNA follows: TGTGCCAGCTCACCGGTTGCGGGACAGGGGGCAGGTCGAGAAAAACTGTTTTTT. Amino acids: CASSPVAGQGAGREKLFF. Full variable domain (missing parts from reference TRBV18 and TRBJ1-4): NAGVMQNPRHLVRRRGQEARLRCSPMKGHSHVYWYRQLPEEGLKFMVYLQKENIIDESGMPKERFSAEFPKEGPSILRIQQVVRGDSAAYFCASSPVAGQGAGREKLFFGSGTQLSVL.

The genes are TRBV7-8 and TRBJ2-7, with D perhaps TRBD1 or TRBD2 (5 bases each). The CDR3 contains 12 residues. The germline gives CDR1 SGHVS, CDR2 FQNEAQ. V lost 5 bases and J lost 4, with 9 bases in between. This chain's CDR3 is CASSTGLYEQYF. For the CDR3, the DNA is TGTGCCAGCAGCACAGGACTGTACGAGCAGTACTTC.

The genes are TRBV12-3 or TRBV12-4 and TRBJ2-1; a possible D gene is TRBD1 (5 bases). The CDR3 is 11 residues long. V lost 4 bases and J 15 bases, leaving 13 bases between the germline ends. This chain's CDR3 is CASSSRVGLFF. The CDR3 DNA reads as TGTGCCAGCAGTTCCCGGGTGGGGCTGTTCTTC.

This chain connects TRBV7-2 to TRBJ2-3, with 8 nucleotides matching TRBD2. Trimming removed 0 bases from V and 2 bases from J; junction bases left unmatched: 16. This CDR3 has 20 residues. Germline assignment: CDR1 SGHTA and CDR2 FQGNSA. CDR3 residues: CASSLAPFSGTSQITDTQYF. The CDR3 DNA reads TGTGCCAGCAGCTTAGCGCCCTTTAGCGGGACTTCCCAGATCACAGATACGCAGTATTTT.

V and J are TRBV11-2 and TRBJ1-1; no clear D. Germline loops: CDR1 SGHAT, CDR2 FQNNGV. The CDR3 loop spans 16 amino acids. With 2 bases removed from V and 8 bases from J, the gap between germline ends came to 21 bases. CDR3 in DNA: TGTGCCAGCAGCTTAAAGGCGGGGATCGGTAGATCGGAAGCTTTCTTT. This codes for CASSLKAGIGRSEAFF.

This clone was seen just once. The genes are TRBV9 and TRBJ2-7; 8 bases match TRBD2. CDR1 is SGDLS, CDR2 YYNGEE, per germline. J was trimmed by 5 bases and V by 6 bases; bases with no gene match: 10. The CDR3 sequence is 14 residues long. Here the CDR3 reads CASNDGLAGNEQYF. CDR3 nucleotides: TGTGCCAGCAACGACGGACTAGCAGGTAACGAGCAGTACTTC.

In this sample, this clone turned up a few times. The CDR3 sequence is CASSRDRGDNEQFF. The CDR3 region has the DNA TGTGCCAGCAGCAGAGACAGGGGGGACAATGAGCAGTTCTTC. The V call is TRBV7-2, the J call TRBJ2-1; 9 bases line up with TRBD1. The length of the CDR3 is 14 residues. The junction had 4 bases not matched to a gene; V was cut back by 5 bases and J by 5 bases. Germline assignment: CDR1 SGHTA and CDR2 FQGNSA.

V is TRBV5-1 and J is TRBJ2-1, with 10 nucleotides matching TRBD1. The germline V gene encodes CDR1 SGHRS and CDR2 YFSETQ. The CDR3 consists of 16 residues. The ends lost 0 bases at V and 9 bases at J; junction bases unmatched: 9. CDR3 loop: CASSLVGTGAIGEQFF. As DNA, the CDR3 is TGCGCCAGCAGCTTGGTGGGGACAGGGGCGATCGGTGAGCAGTTCTTC.

This chain uses TRBV12-5 with TRBJ1-1; D remains unclear. With 6 bases removed from V and 5 bases from J, the gap between germline ends came to 10 bases. The germline V gene encodes CDR1 LGHNT and CDR2 FRNRAP. CDR3 length: 12 amino acids. CDR3 bases: TGTGCTAGTGGCCCCCGGATGACTGAAGCTTTCTTT. This sequence encodes CASGPRMTEAFF.

The V gene is TRBV28, the J gene TRBJ2-7; D call uncertain. Trimming shortened V by 5 bases and J by 1 base, and 21 bases separated the two germline ends. The germline V gene has CDR1 MDHEN and CDR2 SYDVKM. CDR3 size: 17 residues. CDR3 DNA sequence: TGTGCCAGCAGTCAGTCCAGGCAATACTACCTTTCCTACGAGCAGTACTTC. Its translation is CASSQSRQYYLSYEQYF.

The genes are TRBV6-5 and TRBJ2-1; D gene unclear. V dropped 2 bases and J dropped 8 bases, with 7 bases sitting between them. Germline V gives CDR1 MNHEY, CDR2 SVGAGI. This CDR3 contains 12 residues. The CDR3 is CASSYTPDEQFF. The CDR3 nucleotides are TGTGCCAGCAGTTACACACCGGATGAGCAGTTCTTC.

This clone has more than one count but fewer than ten. V and J are TRBV27 and TRBJ1-6; D not resolved. The CDR3 runs to 13 residues. V dropped 5 bases and J dropped 8 bases, with 10 bases sitting between them. Per the germline V gene, CDR1 is MNHEY and CDR2 is SMNVEV (reference sequence). CDR3 sequence (DNA): TGTGCCAGCAGTCCAGACTCCTATTCACCCCTCCACTTT. Residues: CASSPDSYSPLHF.

The rearrangement uses TRBV18 and TRBJ2-3; D gene unclear. The CDR3 has 11 residues. V was trimmed by 6 bases and J by 3 bases, leaving 4 bases between them. Germline V gene sequence: CDR1 KGHSH, CDR2 LQKENI. CDR3 nucleotides: TGTGCCAGCTCGCCAACAGATACGCAGTATTTT. This codes for CASSPTDTQYF.

The gene calls are TRBV7-2 and TRBJ2-2; D is ambiguous. CDR1 and CDR2 from the germline V gene are SGHTA and FQGNSA. V shed 3 bases and J shed 7 bases, with 12 bases lying between them. The length of the CDR3 is 14 residues. CDR3 region: CASSFQGRGGELFF. The DNA for the CDR3 is TGTGCCAGCAGCTTTCAAGGAAGAGGCGGGGAGCTGTTTTTT.

This chain links TRBV29-1 with TRBJ1-2, with 7 bases aligning to TRBD1. The V gene's germline CDR1 is SQVTM and CDR2 ANQGSEA. The CDR3 is 14 residues long. The junction had 3 bases not matched to a gene; V was cut back by 1 base and J by 1 base. Here the CDR3 reads CSVEGTGLNYGYTF. The CDR3 DNA sequence: TGCAGCGTTGAAGGGACAGGACTTAACTATGGCTACACCTTC.

This chain connects TRBV11-3 to TRBJ1-1; possibly TRBD1 for D (5 bases). Germline values: CDR1 SGHNT, CDR2 YENEEA. Trimming left V 5 bases short and J 4 bases short, with 14 bases between. The CDR3 has 14 residues. In DNA, the CDR3 is TGTGCCAGCAGCCCCCCGGGAGGGGCCACTGAAGCTTTCTTT. Encoded protein: CASSPPGGATEAFF. Full variable domain (missing parts from reference TRBV11-3 and TRBJ1-1): EAGVVQSPRYKIIEKKQPVAFWCNPISGHNTLYWYLQNLGQGPELLIRYENEEAVDDSQLPKDRFSAERLKGVDSTLKIQPAELGDSAVYLCASSPPGGATEAFFGQGTRLTVV.

This sequence joins TRBV4-3 and TRBJ1-6, with 10 bases matching TRBD1. J was trimmed by 9 bases and V by 1 base; bases with no gene match: 0. Germline V gene data show CDR1 as LGHNA and CDR2 as YSLEER. CDR3 length equals 14 residues. CDR3 in amino acids: CASSQGQGASPLHF. CDR3 sequence (DNA): TGCGCCAGCAGCCAAGGACAGGGGGCTTCACCCCTCCACTTT.

Written as DNA, the CDR3 is TGCGCCAGCAGCCAAGGACAAAGGGATGGCTACACCTTC. It translates to CASSQGQRDGYTF. This chain joins TRBV4-1 and TRBJ1-2; no clear D. The CDR3 sequence is 13 residues long. V dropped 1 base and J dropped 6 bases, with 9 bases sitting between them. Germline values: CDR1 MGHRA, CDR2 YSYEKL.

The chain couples TRBV7-9 to TRBJ2-7, with D perhaps TRBD2 (5 bases). Germline V gene data show CDR1 as SEHNR and CDR2 as FQNEAQ (reference sequence). V was shortened by 4 bases and J by 0 bases, with 7 bases between the two germline ends. The CDR3 consists of 13 residues. CDR3 in DNA: TGTGCCAGCAGCTACGGAGGCTCCTACGAGCAGTACTTC. The encoded protein is CASSYGGSYEQYF.

The chain employs TRBV7-9 and TRBJ1-4; maybe TRBD1 (5 bases). Germline V gene sequence: CDR1 SEHNR, CDR2 FQNEAQ (reference sequence). This CDR3 comprises 15 residues. V was clipped by 3 bases and J by 5 bases, with 13 bases between them. Here the CDR3 reads CASSFGGSSNEKLFF. The CDR3 bases are TGTGCCAGCAGCTTTGGGGGGTCCTCAAATGAAAAACTGTTTTTT.

The genes are TRBV7-3 and TRBJ2-2; D remains ambiguous. The CDR3 loop spans 15 amino acids. Germline CDR1 is SGHTA and CDR2 is FQGTGA. Trimming shortened V by 2 bases and J by 3 bases, and 10 bases separated the two germline ends. The CDR3 is CASSLVTAYTGELFF. In nucleotides, the CDR3 is TGTGCCAGCAGCTTAGTTACAGCGTACACCGGGGAGCTGTTTTTT.

The chain joins TRBV5-4 to TRBJ1-1, with 9 nucleotides matching TRBD1. The CDR3 has 15 amino acids. J gave up 0 bases and V 4 bases, and 4 bases lay outside the gene matches. The germline gives CDR1 SGHNT, CDR2 YYREEE (reference sequence). The CDR3, as DNA: TGTGCCAGCAGCCAAGGGACAGGGCTGAACACTGAAGCTTTCTTT. It yields the protein CASSQGTGLNTEAFF.

This clone has only one observation. This chain links TRBV6-5 with TRBJ1-3; D might be TRBD1 (6 bases). The CDR3 spans 12 residues. V lost 5 bases and J 9 bases, leaving 11 bases between the germline ends. Germline CDR1 is MNHEY and CDR2 is SVGAGI. CDR3 amino acids: CASSPTGGTIYF. The DNA for the CDR3 is TGTGCCAGCAGTCCGACAGGAGGCACCATATATTTT.

This chain joins TRBV29-1 and TRBJ2-2; 7 bases agree with TRBD1. The CDR3 sequence is 14 residues long. Germline lookup yields CDR1 SQVTM and CDR2 ANQGSEA. The V gene end was trimmed by 3 bases and the J gene end by 8 bases; junction bases not matched to a gene: 9. The CDR3: CSVEPRQGAGELFF. As DNA, the CDR3 is TGCAGCGTTGAGCCTAGACAGGGAGCAGGGGAGCTGTTTTTT.

This rearrangement joins TRBV27 to TRBJ2-3; TRBD1 aligns across 9 bases. V was clipped by 6 bases and J by 6 bases; unmatched bases: 10. Germline V lookup: CDR1 MNHEY, CDR2 SMNVEV (reference sequence). This CDR3 spans 15 amino acids. Here the CDR3 DNA reads TGTGCCAGCAGAGACCGGGACAGGGTGGGGGATACGCAGTATTTT. Its protein is CASRDRDRVGDTQYF.

The chain combines TRBV11-2 with TRBJ2-7; TRBD1 matches at 7 bases. CDR1 is SGHAT, CDR2 FQNNGV, per germline. The trim removed 5 bases at V and 5 bases at J, leaving 9 bases unmatched. There are 14 residues in the CDR3. The CDR3 bases are TGTGCCAGCAGCAGGGGGACAGTCCCCCACGAGCAGTACTTC. This encodes CASSRGTVPHEQYF.